A few counts support the clone carrying this T cell receptor beta chain. Antigen: not known. TCRdb re-analysed the reads in MiXCR, keeping a single row per CDR3 protein. The table shows about 360,000 distinct CDR3 sequences, with 15% to 20% occurring only once. V was pared by 3 bases and J by 6 bases, with 8 bases of the junction left unmatched. The length of the CDR3 is 14 residues. Germline V gene lookup returns CDR1 DFQATT and CDR2 SNEGSKA (reference sequence). This sample stems from a study of T cell repertoires in cytomegalovirus infection. On the study more broadly: An indication of both CMV infection and matching HLA type came from public TCR beta signatures. Study-wide results and caveats: The response measured ex vivo was dominated by TCR beta clonotypes (HLA-C-restricted and CMV-specific). Pooled public TCR beta family frequency picked out CMV carriers with the relevant HLA.

Specimen: PBMCs. This receptor was obtained from a human donor in good health (CMV status not recorded). Some clones in this sample may be carry-over from other donors' samples. The rearrangement joins TRBV20-1 to TRBJ1-1, with 9 bases fitting TRBD1. The CDR3 coding sequence is TGCAGTGCTAGTTCCCGGACAGGGGAGGCTGAAGCTTTCTTT. Translated, it gives CSASSRTGEAEAFF.